This is a list of T cell receptor beta chains from one sample in a study of blood T cell repertoires in COVID-19. The repertoire was sequenced with immunoSEQ multiplex PCR; TCRdb's copy has only in-frame clones and lacks some. The table lists 70,000 to 95,000 clones, about 81% of them singletons. What was sequenced was peripheral blood. These receptors were collected from a human donor in a cohort sampled during active COVID-19. CDR3s leave out the opening cysteine and the closing phenylalanine or tryptophan. The order of the fields is V gene, CDR3 protein.

V: TRBV7-2; CDR3: ASSRSGTDNSPLH
V: TRBV5-1; CDR3: ASSLRTGGDTGELF
V: TRBV5-1; CDR3: ASSPDWYNEQF
V: TRBV25-1; CDR3: ASSDGTGLGEQY
V: TRBV6-5; CDR3: ASRLTGQDSPLH
V: TRBV2; CDR3: ASTQTYQETQY
V: TRBV11-2; CDR3: ASSRHGTSGTYEQY
V: TRBV7-6; CDR3: ASSSEFRQGATEAF
V: TRBV5-1; CDR3: ASSLQGVGYNEQF
V: TRBV2; CDR3: ASNGGYYGYT
V: TRBV6-1; CDR3: ASSEGTGGKTEAF
V: TRBV27; CDR3: ASSPRTSGGPTTYEQY
V: TRBV5-5; CDR3: ASSFFEETQY
V: TRBV5-1; CDR3: ASSLGGPWGNYGYT
V: TRBV5-1; CDR3: ASSPVTDMNTEAF
V: TRBV3-1/TRBV3-2; CDR3: ASSQPGLPLY
V: TRBV9; CDR3: ASSAQGSSSGNTIY
V: TRBV19; CDR3: ASSKPPGTNEKLF